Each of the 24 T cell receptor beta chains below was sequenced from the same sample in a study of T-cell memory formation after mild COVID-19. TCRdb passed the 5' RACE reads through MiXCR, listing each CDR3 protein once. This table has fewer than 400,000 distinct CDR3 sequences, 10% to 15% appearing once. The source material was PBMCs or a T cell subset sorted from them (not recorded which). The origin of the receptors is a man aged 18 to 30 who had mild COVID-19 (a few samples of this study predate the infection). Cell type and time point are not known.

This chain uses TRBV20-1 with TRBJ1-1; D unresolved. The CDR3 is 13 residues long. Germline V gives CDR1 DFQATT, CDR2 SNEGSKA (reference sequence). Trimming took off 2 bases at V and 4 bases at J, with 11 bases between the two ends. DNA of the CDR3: TGCAGTGCTAGACGTGGGCAGACCACTGAAGCTTTCTTT. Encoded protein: CSARRGQTTEAFF.

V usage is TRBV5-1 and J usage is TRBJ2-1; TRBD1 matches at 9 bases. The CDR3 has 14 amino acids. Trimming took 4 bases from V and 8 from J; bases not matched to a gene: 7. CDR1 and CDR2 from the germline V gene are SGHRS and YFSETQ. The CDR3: CASSPRDRDDEQFF. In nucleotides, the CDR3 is TGCGCCAGCAGCCCCCGGGACAGGGACGATGAGCAGTTCTTC.

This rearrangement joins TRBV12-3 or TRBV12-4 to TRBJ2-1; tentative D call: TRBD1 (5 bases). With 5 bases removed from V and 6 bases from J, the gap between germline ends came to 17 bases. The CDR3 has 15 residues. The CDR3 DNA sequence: TGTGCCAGCAGTCGCAGGGTCGGCGACGCCAATGAGCAGTTCTTC. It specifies CASSRRVGDANEQFF.

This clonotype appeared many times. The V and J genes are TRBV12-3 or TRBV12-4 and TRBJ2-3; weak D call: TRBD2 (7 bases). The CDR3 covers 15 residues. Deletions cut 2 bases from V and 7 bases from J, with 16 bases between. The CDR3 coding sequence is TGTGCCAGCAGTTTACTCGGGGGGCCGGGGAATACGCAGTATTTT. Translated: CASSLLGGPGNTQYF.

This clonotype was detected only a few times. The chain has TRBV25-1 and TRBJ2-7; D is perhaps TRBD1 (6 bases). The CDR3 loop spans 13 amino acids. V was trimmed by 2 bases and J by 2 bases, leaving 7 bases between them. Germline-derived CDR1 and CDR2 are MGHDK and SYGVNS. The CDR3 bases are TGTGCCAGCAGTGAACAGGGGACCTACGAGCAGTACGTC. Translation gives CASSEQGTYEQYV.

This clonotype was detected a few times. CDR3 sequence reads: CSARTTGSARKAFF. The DNA of the CDR3 is TGCAGTGCTAGGACTACAGGGTCGGCCCGCAAAGCTTTCTTT. The genes are TRBV20-1 and TRBJ1-1, with a possible D match to TRBD1 (6 bases). V was shortened by 3 bases and J by 9 bases, with 20 bases between the two germline ends. This CDR3 spans 14 amino acids. CDR1 is DFQATT, CDR2 SNEGSKA, per germline (reference sequence).

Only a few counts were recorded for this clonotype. The CDR3 protein is CSARTSGGHTSTDTQYF. CDR3 bases: TGCAGTGCTAGGACTAGCGGGGGCCACACTAGCACAGATACGCAGTATTTT. The chain uses TRBV20-1 and TRBJ2-3, with TRBD2 identical over 12 bases. Germline CDR1 DFQATT, CDR2 SNEGSKA (reference sequence). The J segment lost 0 bases and the V segment lost 3 bases, leaving 7 bases of the junction unmatched. This CDR3 is 17 amino acids long.

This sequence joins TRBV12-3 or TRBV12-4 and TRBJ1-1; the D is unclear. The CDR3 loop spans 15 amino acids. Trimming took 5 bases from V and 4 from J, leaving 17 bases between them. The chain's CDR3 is CASSLGPGGRTEAFF. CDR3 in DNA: TGTGCCAGCAGTCTCGGGCCTGGTGGTCGCACTGAAGCTTTCTTT.

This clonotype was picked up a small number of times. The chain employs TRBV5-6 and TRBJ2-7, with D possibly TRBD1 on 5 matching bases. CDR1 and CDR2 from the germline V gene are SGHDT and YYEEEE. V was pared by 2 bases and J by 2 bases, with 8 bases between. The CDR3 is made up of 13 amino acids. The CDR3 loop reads CASSFGAPYEQYF. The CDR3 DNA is TGTGCCAGCAGCTTTGGGGCTCCCTACGAGCAGTACTTC.

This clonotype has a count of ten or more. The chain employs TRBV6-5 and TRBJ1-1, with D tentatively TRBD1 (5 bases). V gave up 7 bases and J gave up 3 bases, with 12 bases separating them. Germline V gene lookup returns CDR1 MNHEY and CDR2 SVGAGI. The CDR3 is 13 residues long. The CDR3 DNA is TGTGCCAGCACCCCTCCAGGGTACACTGAAGCTTTCTTT. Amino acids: CASTPPGYTEAFF.

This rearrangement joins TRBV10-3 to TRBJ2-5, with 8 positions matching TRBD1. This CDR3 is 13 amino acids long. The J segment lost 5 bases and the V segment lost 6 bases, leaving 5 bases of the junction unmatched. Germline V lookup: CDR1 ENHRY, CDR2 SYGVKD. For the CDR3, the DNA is TGTGCCATCAGGACAGGGGTCGTTGAGACCCAGTACTTC. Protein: CAIRTGVVETQYF.

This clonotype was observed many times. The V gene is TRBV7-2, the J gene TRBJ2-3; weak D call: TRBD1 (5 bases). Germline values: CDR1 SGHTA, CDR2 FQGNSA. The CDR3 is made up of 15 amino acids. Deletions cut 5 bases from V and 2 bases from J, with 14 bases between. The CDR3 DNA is TGTGCCAGCAGCACCAGGGATTCCCCCACAGATACGCAGTATTTT. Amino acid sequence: CASSTRDSPTDTQYF. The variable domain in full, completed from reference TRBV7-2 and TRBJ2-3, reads GAGVSQSPSNKVTEKGKDVELRCDPISGHTALYWYRQSLGQGLEFLIYFQGNSAPDKSGLPSDRFSAERTGGSVSTLTIQRTQQEDSAVYLCASSTRDSPTDTQYFGPGTRLTVL.

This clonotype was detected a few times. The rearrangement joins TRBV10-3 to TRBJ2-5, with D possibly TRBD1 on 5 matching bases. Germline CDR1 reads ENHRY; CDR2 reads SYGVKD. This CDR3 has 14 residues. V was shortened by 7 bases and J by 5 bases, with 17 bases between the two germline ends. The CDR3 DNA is TGTGCCATCAAATCACGGCAGGGCGGCGAGACCCAGTACTTC. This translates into CAIKSRQGGETQYF.

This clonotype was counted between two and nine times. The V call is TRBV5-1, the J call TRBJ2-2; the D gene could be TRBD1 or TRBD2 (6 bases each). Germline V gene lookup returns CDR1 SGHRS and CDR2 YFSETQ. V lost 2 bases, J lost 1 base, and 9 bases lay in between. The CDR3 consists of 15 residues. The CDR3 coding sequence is TGCGCCAGCAGCTTCGGGGGCATGAACACCGGGGAGCTGTTTTTT. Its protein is CASSFGGMNTGELFF.

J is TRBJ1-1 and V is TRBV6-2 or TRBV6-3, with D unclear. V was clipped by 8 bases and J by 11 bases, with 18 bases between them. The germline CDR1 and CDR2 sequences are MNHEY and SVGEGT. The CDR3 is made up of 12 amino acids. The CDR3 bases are TGTGCCAGCGGGCGACGGGTGGTTGCGGCTTTCTTT. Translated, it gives CASGRRVVAAFF.

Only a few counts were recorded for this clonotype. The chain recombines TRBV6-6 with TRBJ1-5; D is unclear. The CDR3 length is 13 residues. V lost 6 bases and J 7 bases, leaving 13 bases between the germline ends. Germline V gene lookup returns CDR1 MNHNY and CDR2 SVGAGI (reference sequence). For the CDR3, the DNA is TGTGCCAGCAGGCCCTCGACCTGGCAGCCCCAGCATTTT. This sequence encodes CASRPSTWQPQHF.

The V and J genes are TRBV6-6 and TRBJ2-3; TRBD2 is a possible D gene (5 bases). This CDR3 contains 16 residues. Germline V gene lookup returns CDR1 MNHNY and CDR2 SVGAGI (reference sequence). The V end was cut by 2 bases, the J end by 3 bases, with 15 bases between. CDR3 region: CASSYNPEGGTDTQYF. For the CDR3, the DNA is TGTGCCAGCAGTTACAACCCAGAGGGTGGAACAGATACGCAGTATTTT.

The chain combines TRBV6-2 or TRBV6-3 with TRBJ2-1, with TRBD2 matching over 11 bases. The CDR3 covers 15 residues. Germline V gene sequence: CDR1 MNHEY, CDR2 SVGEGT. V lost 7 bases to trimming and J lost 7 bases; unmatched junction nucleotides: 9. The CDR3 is CASTGVASGGNEQFF. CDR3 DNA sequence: TGTGCCAGCACCGGCGTGGCTAGCGGGGGGAATGAGCAGTTCTTC.

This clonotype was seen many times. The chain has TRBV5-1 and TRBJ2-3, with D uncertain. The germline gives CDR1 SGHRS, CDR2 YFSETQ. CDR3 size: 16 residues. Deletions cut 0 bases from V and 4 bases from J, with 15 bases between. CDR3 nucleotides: TGCGCCAGCAGCTTGGTTGCCGGCCGTTACGCAGATACGCAGTATTTT. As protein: CASSLVAGRYADTQYF. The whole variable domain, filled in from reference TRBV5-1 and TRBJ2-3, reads KAGVTQTPRYLIKTRGQQVTLSCSPISGHRSVSWYQQTPGQGLQFLFEYFSETQRNKGNFPGRFSGRQFSNSRSEMNVSTLELGDSALYLCASSLVAGRYADTQYFGPGTRLTVL.

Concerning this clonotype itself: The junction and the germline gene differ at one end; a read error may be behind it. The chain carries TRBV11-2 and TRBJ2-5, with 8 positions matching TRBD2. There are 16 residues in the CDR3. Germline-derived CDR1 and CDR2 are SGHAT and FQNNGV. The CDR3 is CASSLDAGTRSETQYF. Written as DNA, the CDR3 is TGTGCCAGCAGCCTAGATGCCGGGACTAGGAGTGAGACCCAGTACTTC.

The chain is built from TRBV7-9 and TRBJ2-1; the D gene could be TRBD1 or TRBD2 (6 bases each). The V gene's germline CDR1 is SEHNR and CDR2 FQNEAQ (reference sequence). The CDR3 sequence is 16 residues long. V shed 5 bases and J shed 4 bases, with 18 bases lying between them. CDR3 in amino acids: CASSPPRGRQYNEQFF. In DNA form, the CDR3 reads TGTGCCAGCAGCCCCCCTCGGGGGCGACAATACAATGAGCAGTTCTTC.

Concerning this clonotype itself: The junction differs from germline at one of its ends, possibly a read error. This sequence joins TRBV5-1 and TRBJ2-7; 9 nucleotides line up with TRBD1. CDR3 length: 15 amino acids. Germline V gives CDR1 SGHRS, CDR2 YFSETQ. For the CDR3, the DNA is TGCGCCAGCAGCTTGTGGACAGGGGCAGGCTACGGGCAGTACTTC. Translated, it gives CASSLWTGAGYGQYF.

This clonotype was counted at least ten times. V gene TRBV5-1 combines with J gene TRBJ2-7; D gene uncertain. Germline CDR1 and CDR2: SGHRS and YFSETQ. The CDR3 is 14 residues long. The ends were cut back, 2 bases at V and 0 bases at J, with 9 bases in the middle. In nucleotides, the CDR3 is TGCGCCAGCAGCTTTGCCAGGCCCTCCTACGAGCAGTACGTC. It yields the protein CASSFARPSYEQYV.

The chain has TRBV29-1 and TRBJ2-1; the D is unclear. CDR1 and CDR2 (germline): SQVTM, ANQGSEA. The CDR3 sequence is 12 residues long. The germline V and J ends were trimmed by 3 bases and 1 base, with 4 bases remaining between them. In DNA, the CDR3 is TGCAGCGTTGAGTGGTCCTACAATGAGCAGTTCTTC. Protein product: CSVEWSYNEQFF.